This TCR beta chain was identified in a study of T-cell reconstitution after alpha-beta-depleted transplantation in children. This clonotype was seen a handful of times. Unique molecular identifiers featured in how the TCRbeta library was prepared. MiXCR, applied by TCRdb to the PCR reads, yields one record per CDR3 protein. Seen here are approximately 350,000 distinct CDR3 sequences, around a tenth observed once, and the top ten hold more than 2%. This TCR was sampled from a human donor who donated a stem cell graft to a child with acute lymphoblastic leukemia. This specimen was PBMCs from the stem cell graft donor, taken from the stem cell graft.

The chain's CDR3 is CASSETVAPYEQYF. CDR3 bases: TGTGCCAGCAGCGAGACAGTCGCCCCCTACGAGCAGTACTTC. The J gene is TRBJ2-7, the V gene TRBV7-6; D might be TRBD1 (5 bases). The CDR3 sequence is 14 residues long. Germline CDR1 reads SGHVS; CDR2 reads FNYEAQ. V was cut by 5 bases and J by 2 bases, with 13 bases left in between.